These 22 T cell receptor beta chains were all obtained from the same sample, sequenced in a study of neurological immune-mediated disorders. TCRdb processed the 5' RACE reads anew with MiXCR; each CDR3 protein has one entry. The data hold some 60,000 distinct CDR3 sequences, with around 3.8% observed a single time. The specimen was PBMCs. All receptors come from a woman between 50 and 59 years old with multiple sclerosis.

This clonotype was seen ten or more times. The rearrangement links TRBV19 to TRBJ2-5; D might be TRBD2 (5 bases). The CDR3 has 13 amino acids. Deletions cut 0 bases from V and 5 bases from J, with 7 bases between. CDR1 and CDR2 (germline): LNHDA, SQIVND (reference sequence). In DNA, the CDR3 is TGTGCCAGTAGTATAGACGGGGAGGAGACCCAGTACTTC. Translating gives CASSIDGEETQYF.

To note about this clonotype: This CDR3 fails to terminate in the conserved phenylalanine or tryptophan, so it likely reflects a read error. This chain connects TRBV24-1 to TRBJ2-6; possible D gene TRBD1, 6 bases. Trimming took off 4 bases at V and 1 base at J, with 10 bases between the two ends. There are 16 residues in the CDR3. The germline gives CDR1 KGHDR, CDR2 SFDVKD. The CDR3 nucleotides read TGTGCCACCAGTGACCGAACAGGGTCTGGGGCCAACGTCCTGACTTAC. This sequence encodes CATSDRTGSGANVLTY.

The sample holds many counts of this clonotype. The CDR3 reads CAIKGDSSGNTIYF. The CDR3 DNA sequence: TGTGCCATCAAAGGCGACAGCTCTGGAAACACCATATATTTT. This chain connects TRBV10-3 to TRBJ1-3; possible D gene TRBD1, 5 bases. V lost 7 bases and J 0 bases, leaving 10 bases between the germline ends. This CDR3 comprises 14 residues. CDR1 is ENHRY and CDR2 is SYGVKD in the germline V gene.

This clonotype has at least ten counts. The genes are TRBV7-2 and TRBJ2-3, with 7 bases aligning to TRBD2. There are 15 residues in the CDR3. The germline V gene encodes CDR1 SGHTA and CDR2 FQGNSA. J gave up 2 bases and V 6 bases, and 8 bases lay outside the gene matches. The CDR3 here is CASSPAGTYTDTQYF. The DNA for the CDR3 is TGTGCCAGCAGTCCAGCGGGGACCTACACAGATACGCAGTATTTT.

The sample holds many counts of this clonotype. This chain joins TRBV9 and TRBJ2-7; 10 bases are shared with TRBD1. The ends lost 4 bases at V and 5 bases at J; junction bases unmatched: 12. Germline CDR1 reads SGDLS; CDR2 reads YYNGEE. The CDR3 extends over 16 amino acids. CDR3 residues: CASSPKGGTGVDEQYF. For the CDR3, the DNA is TGTGCCAGCAGCCCGAAAGGGGGGACAGGGGTCGACGAGCAGTACTTC.

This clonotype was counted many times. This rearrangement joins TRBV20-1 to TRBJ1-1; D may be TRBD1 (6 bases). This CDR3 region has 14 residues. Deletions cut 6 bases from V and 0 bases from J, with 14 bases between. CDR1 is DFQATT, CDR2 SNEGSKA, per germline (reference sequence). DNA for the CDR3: TGCAGTGCCACCCGAGGGGGGATGAACACTGAAGCTTTCTTT. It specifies CSATRGGMNTEAFF.

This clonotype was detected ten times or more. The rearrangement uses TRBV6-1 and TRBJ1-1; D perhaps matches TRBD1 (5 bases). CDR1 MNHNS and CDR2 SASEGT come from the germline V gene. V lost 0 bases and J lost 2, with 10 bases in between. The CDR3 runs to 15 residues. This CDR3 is CASSEAGRSNTEAFF. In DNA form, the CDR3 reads TGTGCCAGCAGTGAAGCGGGGCGGAGTAACACTGAAGCTTTCTTT.

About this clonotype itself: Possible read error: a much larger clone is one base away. In DNA form, the CDR3 reads TGCGGTGCTTGTAATTCAGGGGGAGAGACCCAGTACTTC. Translated, it gives CGACNSGGETQYF. The chain combines TRBV20-1 with TRBJ2-5; 7 nucleotides align to TRBD1. Germline CDR1 DFQATT, CDR2 SNEGSKA (reference sequence). The CDR3 runs to 13 residues.

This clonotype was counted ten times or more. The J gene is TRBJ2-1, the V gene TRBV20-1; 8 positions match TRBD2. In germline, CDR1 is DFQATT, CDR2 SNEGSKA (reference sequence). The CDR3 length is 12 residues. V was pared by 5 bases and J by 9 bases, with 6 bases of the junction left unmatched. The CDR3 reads CSAFREGGEQFF. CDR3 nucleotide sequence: TGCAGTGCTTTCCGGGAGGGAGGTGAGCAGTTCTTC.

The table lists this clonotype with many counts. CDR3 sequence: CASSVTGTSGFANTGELFF. The CDR3 region has the DNA TGTGCCAGCAGCGTTACCGGGACTAGCGGCTTTGCGAACACCGGGGAGCTGTTTTTT. The rearrangement links TRBV3-1 to TRBJ2-2; 11 bases line up with TRBD2. Germline V gene data show CDR1 as LGHDT and CDR2 as YNNKEL (reference sequence). After removal of 5 bases from V and 0 bases from J, the junction contained 11 bases not matched to a gene. The CDR3 consists of 19 residues.

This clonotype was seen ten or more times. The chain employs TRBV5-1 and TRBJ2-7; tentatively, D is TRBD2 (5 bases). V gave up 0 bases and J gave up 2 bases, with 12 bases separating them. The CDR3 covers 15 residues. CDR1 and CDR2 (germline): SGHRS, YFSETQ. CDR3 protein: CASSLDIGLTYEQYF. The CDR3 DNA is TGCGCCAGCAGCTTGGACATAGGACTGACCTACGAGCAGTACTTC.

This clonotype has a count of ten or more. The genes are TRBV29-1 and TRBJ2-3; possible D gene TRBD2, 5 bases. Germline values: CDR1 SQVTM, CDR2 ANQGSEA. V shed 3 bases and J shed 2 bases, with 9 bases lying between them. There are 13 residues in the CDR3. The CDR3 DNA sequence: TGCAGCGTTGAGCAGCGGACCACAGATACGCAGTATTTT. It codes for CSVEQRTTDTQYF.

CDR3 sequence reads: CASSLFGDSGNTIYF. In nucleotides, the CDR3 is TGCGCCAGCAGCCTTTTTGGGGACTCTGGAAACACCATATATTTT. The genes are TRBV5-1 and TRBJ1-3, with no clear D. Trimming stripped 4 bases from V and 0 bases from J, with 11 bases between. In germline, CDR1 is SGHRS, CDR2 YFSETQ. CDR3 size: 15 residues.

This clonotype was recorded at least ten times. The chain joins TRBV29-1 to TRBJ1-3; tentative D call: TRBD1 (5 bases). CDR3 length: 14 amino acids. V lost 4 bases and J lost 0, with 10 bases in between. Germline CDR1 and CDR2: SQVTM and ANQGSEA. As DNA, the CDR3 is TGCAGCGTTGGGCAGGGTGGCTCTGGAAACACCATATATTTT. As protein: CSVGQGGSGNTIYF.

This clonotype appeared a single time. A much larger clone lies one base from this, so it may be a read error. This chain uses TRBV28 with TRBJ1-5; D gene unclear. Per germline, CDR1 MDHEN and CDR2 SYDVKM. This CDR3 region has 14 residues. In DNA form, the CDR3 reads TGTACCAGCAGTTTATCCCCTTTGGGACAGCCCCAGCATTTT. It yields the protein CTSSLSPLGQPQHF.

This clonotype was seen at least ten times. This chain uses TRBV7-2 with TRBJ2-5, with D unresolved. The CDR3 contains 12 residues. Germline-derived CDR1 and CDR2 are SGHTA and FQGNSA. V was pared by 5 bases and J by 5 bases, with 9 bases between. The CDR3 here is CASSPQRETQYF. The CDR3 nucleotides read TGTGCCAGCAGCCCCCAACGGGAGACCCAGTACTTC.

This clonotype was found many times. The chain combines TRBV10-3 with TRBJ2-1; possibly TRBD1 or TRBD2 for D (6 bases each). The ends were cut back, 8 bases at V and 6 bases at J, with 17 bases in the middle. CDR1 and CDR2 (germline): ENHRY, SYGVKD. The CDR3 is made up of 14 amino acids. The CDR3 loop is CAIREGWGANEQFF. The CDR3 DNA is TGTGCCATCCGAGAGGGGTGGGGGGCCAATGAGCAGTTCTTC.

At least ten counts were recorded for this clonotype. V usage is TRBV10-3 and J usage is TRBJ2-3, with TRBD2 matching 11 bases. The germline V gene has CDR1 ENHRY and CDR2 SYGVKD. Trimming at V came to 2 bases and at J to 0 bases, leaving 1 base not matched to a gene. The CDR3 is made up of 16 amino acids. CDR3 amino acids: CAISETSGGSTDTQYF. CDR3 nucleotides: TGTGCCATCAGTGAGACTAGCGGGGGTAGCACAGATACGCAGTATTTT.

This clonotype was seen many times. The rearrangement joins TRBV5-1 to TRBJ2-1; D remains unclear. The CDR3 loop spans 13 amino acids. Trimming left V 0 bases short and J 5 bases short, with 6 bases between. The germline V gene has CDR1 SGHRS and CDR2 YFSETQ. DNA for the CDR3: TGCGCCAGCAGCTTGGAGGCCAACAATGAGCAGTTCTTC. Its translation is CASSLEANNEQFF.

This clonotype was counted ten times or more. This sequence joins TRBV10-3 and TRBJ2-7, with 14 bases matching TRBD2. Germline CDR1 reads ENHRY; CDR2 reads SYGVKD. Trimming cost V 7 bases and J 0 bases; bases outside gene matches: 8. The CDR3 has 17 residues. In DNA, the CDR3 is TGTGCCATCAAGGGGACTAGCGGGAGAGGACGCTCCTACGAGCAGTACTTC. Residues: CAIKGTSGRGRSYEQYF.

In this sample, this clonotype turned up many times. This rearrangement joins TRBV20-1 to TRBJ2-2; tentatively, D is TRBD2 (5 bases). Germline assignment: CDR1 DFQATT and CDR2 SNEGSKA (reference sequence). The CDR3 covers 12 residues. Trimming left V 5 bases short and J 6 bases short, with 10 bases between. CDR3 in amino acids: CSAGRDPGELFF. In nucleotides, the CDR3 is TGCAGTGCTGGACGGGATCCCGGGGAGCTGTTTTTT.

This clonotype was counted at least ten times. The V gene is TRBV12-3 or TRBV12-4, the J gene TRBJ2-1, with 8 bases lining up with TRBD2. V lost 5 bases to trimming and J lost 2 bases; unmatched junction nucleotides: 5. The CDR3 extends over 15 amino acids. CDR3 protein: CASSPRLATYNEQFF. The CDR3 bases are TGTGCCAGCAGTCCGCGACTAGCGACCTACAATGAGCAGTTCTTC.